The clone carrying this T cell receptor (beta chain) was recorded a few times. Within the sample, other DNA sequences also encode this same CDR3. The sample comes from a study of shared clonotypes between healthy human individuals. Only in-frame clones appear in the TCRdb table, and some are missing; sequencing was by immunoSEQ multiplex PCR. The sample has some 2,100,000 clones; almost 96% are singletons. The sequence was obtained from a man aged 18-30 years in good health. The sequenced sample was naive CD4+ T cells sorted from blood. Indicated subset: CD45RA+ positively selected.

The CDR3 protein is CASSPDNYGYTF. For the CDR3, the DNA is TGTGCCAGCTCTCCTGACAACTATGGCTACACCTTC. The chain joins TRBV18 to TRBJ1-2, with no clear D. V lost 6 bases and J lost 2, with 7 bases in between. The CDR3 covers 12 residues. Germline V gene lookup returns CDR1 KGHSH and CDR2 LQKENI.